The next 14 T cell receptor beta chains were all read from a single sample in a study of T cell repertoires in cytomegalovirus infection. Using its own MiXCR run on the reads, TCRdb lists one record per CDR3 protein. The table shows 900,000 to 950,000 distinct CDR3 sequences, with roughly a third occurring only once. These receptors have no identified antigens. The material was cultured CD8+ T cells from PBMCs, obtained from culture after CMV antigen stimulation. These receptor sequences come from a human donor in good health (CMV status not recorded). Some clones in this sample may be carry-over from other donors' samples.

Points on this clonotype: One end of the junction fails to match germline, which may point to a read error. The chain couples TRBV4-1 to TRBJ1-5; D may be TRBD1 (6 bases). From germline, CDR1 is MGHRA and CDR2 YSYEKL. There are 13 residues in the CDR3. Here the CDR3 reads CASSQGGFQPQHF. The DNA for the CDR3 is TGTGCCAGCAGCCAAGGGGGTTTCCAGCCCCAGCATTTT.

The chain joins TRBV9 to TRBJ2-5, with 8 bases identical to TRBD2. Germline trimming cut 0 bases from V and 6 bases from J; bases unmatched to any gene: 7. Germline CDR1 reads SGDLS; CDR2 reads YYNGEE. The CDR3 runs to 15 residues. The CDR3 here is CASSVVPGGAKTQYF. As DNA, the CDR3 is TGTGCCAGCAGCGTAGTGCCCGGGGGGGCAAAGACCCAGTACTTC.

The chain combines TRBV6-5 with TRBJ1-1; D gene unclear. Trimming took off 3 bases at V and 2 bases at J, with 10 bases between the two ends. The CDR3 is made up of 14 amino acids. Germline V gene lookup returns CDR1 MNHEY and CDR2 SVGAGI. The CDR3: CASSYRAVNTEAFF. CDR3 DNA sequence: TGTGCCAGCAGTTATAGGGCGGTAAACACTGAAGCTTTCTTT.

The chain carries TRBV9 and TRBJ1-5; D gene ambiguous. Trimming left V 2 bases short and J 5 bases short, with 8 bases between. The germline V gene has CDR1 SGDLS and CDR2 YYNGEE. The CDR3 is 13 amino acids. The CDR3 spells CASSVLGDQPQHF. The CDR3 nucleotides read TGTGCCAGCAGCGTCCTTGGGGATCAGCCCCAGCATTTT. The full variable domain, with the rest looked up from reference TRBV9 and TRBJ1-5, is DSGVTQTPKHLITATGQRVTLRCSPRSGDLSVYWYQQSLDQGLQFLIQYYNGEERAKGNILERFSAQQFPDLHSELNLSSLELGDSALYFCASSVLGDQPQHFGDGTRLSIL.

This clonotype was counted ten times or more. CDR3 region: CASSVGQGDRSTEAFF. As DNA, the CDR3 is TGTGCCAGCAGTGTGGGACAGGGTGACCGGAGCACTGAAGCTTTCTTT. V usage is TRBV6-1 and J usage is TRBJ1-1; 9 bases agree with TRBD1. In germline, CDR1 is MNHNS, CDR2 SASEGT. Germline trimming cut 4 bases from V and 4 bases from J; bases unmatched to any gene: 10. The CDR3 is 16 residues long.

This clonotype was seen ten or more times. The chain is built from TRBV7-2 and TRBJ1-1; D is unresolved. Trimming left V 1 base short and J 3 bases short, with 12 bases between. The germline CDR1 and CDR2 sequences are SGHTA and FQGNSA. The length of the CDR3 is 15 residues. The CDR3 bases are TGTGCCAGCAGCTTAGTTATTAGGAGGCACACTGAAGCTTTCTTT. Amino acid sequence: CASSLVIRRHTEAFF.

This clonotype was seen a few times. The chain joins TRBV12-3 or TRBV12-4 to TRBJ1-2, with D tentatively TRBD1 (5 bases). This CDR3 spans 14 amino acids. With 3 bases removed from V and 1 base from J, the gap between germline ends came to 9 bases. CDR3: CASSFRQFNYGYTF. The CDR3 bases are TGTGCCAGCAGTTTTCGACAGTTTAACTATGGCTACACCTTC.

V is TRBV7-9 and J is TRBJ2-6; 7 bases fit TRBD1. The germline V gene has CDR1 SEHNR and CDR2 FQNEAQ (reference sequence). CDR3 length: 16 amino acids. The V and J ends lost 5 bases and 1 base, in that order; junction bases with no gene match: 5. The chain's CDR3 is CASSHRDRSGANVLTF. The CDR3 DNA follows: TGTGCCAGCAGCCACCGGGACAGATCTGGGGCCAACGTCCTGACTTTC. Looking up the rest from reference TRBV7-9 and TRBJ2-6 gives the full variable domain: DTGVSQNPRHKITKRGQNVTFRCDPISEHNRLYWYRQTLGQGPEFLTYFQNEAQLEKSRLLSDRFSAERPKGSFSTLEIQRTEQGDSAMYLCASSHRDRSGANVLTFGAGSRLTVL.

This clonotype was found a few times. The chain recombines TRBV12-3 or TRBV12-4 with TRBJ2-1; 8 nucleotides match TRBD2. The CDR3 is made up of 16 amino acids. V trimming: 0 bases; J trimming: 4 bases; junction bases outside the gene matches: 5. The CDR3 protein is CASSLAERGPYNEQFF. CDR3 sequence (DNA): TGTGCCAGCAGTTTAGCCGAGCGGGGGCCTTACAATGAGCAGTTCTTC.

This clonotype was picked up a small number of times. This chain joins TRBV7-9 and TRBJ2-7; possible D gene TRBD1, 6 bases. CDR1 is SEHNR and CDR2 is FQNEAQ in the germline V gene (reference sequence). CDR3 size: 14 residues. The germline V and J ends were trimmed by 3 bases and 1 base, with 10 bases remaining between them. The CDR3 region is CASSFSQGSYEQYF. The CDR3 DNA reads as TGTGCCAGCAGCTTTTCTCAGGGGTCCTACGAGCAGTACTTC.

The chain couples TRBV27 to TRBJ1-3, with TRBD1 matching over 9 bases. Unmatched junction bases numbered 16, after V lost 6 bases and J lost 4 bases. Germline assignment: CDR1 MNHEY and CDR2 SMNVEV (reference sequence). The CDR3 sequence is 18 residues long. Written as DNA, the CDR3 is TGTGCCAGCAGCCCGACAGGGGGGGACTTGATCGGAGGAAACACCATATATTTT. Amino acids: CASSPTGGDLIGGNTIYF.

This clonotype appeared a few times. The chain recombines TRBV6-1 with TRBJ1-5, with D perhaps TRBD1 (5 bases). Trimming stripped 2 bases from V and 9 bases from J, with 17 bases between. This CDR3 has 15 amino acids. Germline V gene data show CDR1 as MNHNS and CDR2 as SASEGT. CDR3 in DNA: TGTGCCAGCAGTGAAACGACAGATCTTTTAGGGCCCCAGCATTTT. Encoded protein: CASSETTDLLGPQHF.

The V and J genes are TRBV6-4 and TRBJ2-1; the D gene is possibly TRBD1 (6 bases). Trimming removed 2 bases from V and 2 bases from J, with 16 bases in between. Germline-derived CDR1 and CDR2 are MRHNA and SNTAGT. The CDR3 is 17 amino acids. The CDR3 sequence: CASSDKFWQGTYNEQFF. CDR3 nucleotides: TGTGCCAGCAGTGACAAATTCTGGCAGGGGACCTACAATGAGCAGTTCTTC.

This clonotype was seen at least ten times. V gene TRBV7-8 combines with J gene TRBJ1-2; no definite D call. CDR1 SGHVS and CDR2 FQNEAQ come from the germline V gene. V shed 4 bases and J shed 0 bases, with 12 bases lying between them. The CDR3 has 15 residues. CDR3 sequence (DNA): TGTGCCAGCAGCTCCCGACCAGATTCTAACTATGGCTACACCTTC. This gives the protein CASSSRPDSNYGYTF.